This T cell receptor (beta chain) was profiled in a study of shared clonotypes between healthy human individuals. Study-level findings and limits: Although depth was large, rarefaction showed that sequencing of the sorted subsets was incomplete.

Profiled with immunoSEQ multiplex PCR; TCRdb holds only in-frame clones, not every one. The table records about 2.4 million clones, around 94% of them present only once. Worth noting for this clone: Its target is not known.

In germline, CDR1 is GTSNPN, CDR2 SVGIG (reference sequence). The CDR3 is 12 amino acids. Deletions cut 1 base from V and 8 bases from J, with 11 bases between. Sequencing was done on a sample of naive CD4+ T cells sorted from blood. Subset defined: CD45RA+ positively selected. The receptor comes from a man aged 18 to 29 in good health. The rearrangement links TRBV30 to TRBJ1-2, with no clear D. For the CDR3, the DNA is TGTGCCTGGAGTGCCCTAACTATGGGCTACACCTTC. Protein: CAWSALTMGYTF.